This T cell receptor (beta chain) was obtained from a study of CD8 T cells in Susac syndrome. This clonotype was counted a single time. CD8+ and CD4+ blood T cells underwent TCR beta sequencing. Germline-derived CDR1 and CDR2 are MNHEY and SMNVEV (reference sequence). This CDR3 is built from 15 residues. V lost 2 bases, J lost 4 bases, and 5 bases stayed unmatched. Random hexamers served to reverse transcribe about 0.5 to 1 ug RNA. TCRdb independently ran MiXCR on the immunoSEQ multiplex PCR reads; one entry per CDR3 protein. The repertoire includes about 250,000 distinct CDR3 sequences, 90% to 95% of them detected once, and approximately 0.072% sits in the top ten.

V is TRBV27 and J is TRBJ2-1; TRBD1 agrees at 7 bases. Sequences were obtained from CD4+ T cells from PBMCs. The TCR sequence derives from a human donor with multiple sclerosis. The CDR3 region has the DNA TGTGCCAGCAGTTTACAGGGGGTTTCATACAATGAGCAGTTCTTC. Its translation is CASSLQGVSYNEQFF.